A selection of T cell receptor beta chains follows, all from one sample in a study of blood T cell repertoires in COVID-19. Some clones are missing from TCRdb's copy, which holds only in-frame ones; the method was immunoSEQ multiplex PCR. The sample consists of around 79,000 clones, 88% of them appearing once. Sequenced material: peripheral blood. These receptors were obtained from a human donor in a cohort sampled during active COVID-19. The CDR3 runs from the conserved cysteine through the conserved F or W. A D gene is named only where the DNA matches it firmly. The size of a clone is reported for some rows only, either as once, few or many, or as a class for expanded clones.

v_call: TRBV7-7
j_call: TRBJ2-1
d_call: TRBD2
clone_size: .
cdr3_nt: TGTGCCAGCAGCCCCGGACTAGCGGGAGCAAATGAGCAGTTCTTC
cdr3_aa: CASSPGLAGANEQFF

v_call: TRBV4-1
j_call: TRBJ2-5
d_call: TRBD1
clone_size: .
cdr3_nt: TGCGCCAGCAGCCACGGGGACAGGTTGGGGGAGACCCAGTACTTC
cdr3_aa: CASSHGDRLGETQYF

v_call: TRBV11-3
j_call: TRBJ2-3
d_call: TRBD2
clone_size: .
cdr3_nt: TGTGCCAGCAGTACCGGACTAGCGGGGACCACAGATACGCAGTATTTT
cdr3_aa: CASSTGLAGTTDTQYF

v_call: TRBV6-5
j_call: TRBJ1-6
d_call: TRBD1
clone_size: .
cdr3_nt: TGTGCCAGCAGCCCCGGGACAGGGAGGAATTCACCCCTCCACTTT
cdr3_aa: CASSPGTGRNSPLHF

v_call: TRBV7-3
j_call: TRBJ2-1
d_call: TRBD2
clone_size: .
cdr3_nt: TGTGCCAGCAGCTTAAGGCTAGCGGGGCTGGATGAGCAGTTCTTC
cdr3_aa: CASSLRLAGLDEQFF

v_call: TRBV28
j_call: TRBJ2-1
d_call: TRBD2
clone_size: .
cdr3_nt: TGTGCCAGCAGTTACCTAGCGGGGGACAATGAGCAGTTCTTC
cdr3_aa: CASSYLAGDNEQFF

v_call: TRBV10-3
j_call: TRBJ1-1
d_call: .
clone_size: .
cdr3_nt: TGTGCCATCAGCGGGGGACTGGAGGGCACTGAAGCTTTCTTT
cdr3_aa: CAISGGLEGTEAFF

v_call: TRBV5-1
j_call: TRBJ2-1
d_call: TRBD2
clone_size: .
cdr3_nt: TGCGCCAGCAGCTCGAAGGCAACCGGGACTAGCGGCCCGAAAAGCTCCTACAATGAGCAGTTCTTC
cdr3_aa: CASSSKATGTSGPKSSYNEQFF

v_call: TRBV12-3/TRBV12-4
j_call: TRBJ1-6
d_call: .
clone_size: .
cdr3_nt: TGTGCCAGCAGGCGTTACGGGGGGTCACCCCTCCACTTT
cdr3_aa: CASRRYGGSPLHF

v_call: TRBV2
j_call: TRBJ1-3
d_call: .
clone_size: .
cdr3_nt: TGTGCCAGCACCAACTCTGGAAACACCATATATTTT
cdr3_aa: CASTNSGNTIYF

v_call: TRBV5-1
j_call: TRBJ2-3
d_call: .
clone_size: .
cdr3_nt: TGCGCCAGCAGCAGGGACTGGATGGGGGATACGCAGTATTTT
cdr3_aa: CASSRDWMGDTQYF

v_call: TRBV12-5
j_call: TRBJ2-1
d_call: .
clone_size: once
cdr3_nt: TGTGCTAGTGGTTTGGGCCTTGGGAGATCACCCTACAATGAGCAGTTCTTC
cdr3_aa: CASGLGLGRSPYNEQFF

v_call: TRBV7-2
j_call: TRBJ2-7
d_call: TRBD2
clone_size: .
cdr3_nt: TGTGCCAGCAGCTTAGAACCAGCGGGAGTCTCCTACGAGCAGTACTTC
cdr3_aa: CASSLEPAGVSYEQYF

v_call: TRBV6-5
j_call: TRBJ1-2
d_call: TRBD1
clone_size: .
cdr3_nt: TGTGCCAGCAGTTACTCGGGACAGGGGTATAGAGGCTACACCTTC
cdr3_aa: CASSYSGQGYRGYTF

v_call: TRBV6-1
j_call: TRBJ2-2
d_call: TRBD2
clone_size: .
cdr3_nt: TGTGCCAGCAGTGAAGTTGGTAGCGGGAGTGTATCGGACACCGGGGAGCTGTTTTTT
cdr3_aa: CASSEVGSGSVSDTGELFF

v_call: TRBV29-1
j_call: TRBJ2-5
d_call: .
clone_size: once
cdr3_nt: TGCAGCGTTGAAGCCGAGCATGTCGGAGAGACCCAGTACTTC
cdr3_aa: CSVEAEHVGETQYF

v_call: TRBV27
j_call: TRBJ2-7
d_call: TRBD2
clone_size: .
cdr3_nt: TGTGCCAGCAGGACACTAGCGGGAGCGGTCGAGCAGTACTTC
cdr3_aa: CASRTLAGAVEQYF

v_call: TRBV3-1/TRBV3-2
j_call: TRBJ2-7
d_call: TRBD2
clone_size: .
cdr3_nt: TGTGCCAGCAGCCAAGGGGGAGGGGTGTCCTACGAGCAGTACTTC
cdr3_aa: CASSQGGGVSYEQYF

v_call: TRBV5-1
j_call: TRBJ2-5
d_call: .
clone_size: .
cdr3_nt: TGCGCCAGCAGCTCCGGATCCGCACAGGAGACCCAGTACTTC
cdr3_aa: CASSSGSAQETQYF

v_call: TRBV28
j_call: TRBJ1-2
d_call: TRBD1
clone_size: .
cdr3_nt: TGTGCCAGCCTCGAGGACAGGGGATATGGCTACACCTTC
cdr3_aa: CASLEDRGYGYTF

v_call: TRBV25-1
j_call: TRBJ2-3
d_call: TRBD2
clone_size: .
cdr3_nt: TGTGCCAGCAGTGGTAGCGGGGACCAAACTCTCACAGATACGCAGTATTTT
cdr3_aa: CASSGSGDQTLTDTQYF

v_call: TRBV27
j_call: TRBJ2-5
d_call: TRBD2
clone_size: .
cdr3_nt: TGTGCCAGCAGTACCCGGACTAGCGAAGAGACCCAGTACTTC
cdr3_aa: CASSTRTSEETQYF

v_call: TRBV11-2
j_call: TRBJ2-5
d_call: TRBD2
clone_size: .
cdr3_nt: TGTGCCAGCAGCTTACGACTAGCGGGGATCGAGACCCAGTACTTC
cdr3_aa: CASSLRLAGIETQYF

v_call: TRBV11-3
j_call: TRBJ1-5
d_call: TRBD1
clone_size: .
cdr3_nt: TGTGCCAGCAGCTTAACCCCGGGACAGGGGGCTCTTTACGGCAATCAGCCCCAGCATTTT
cdr3_aa: CASSLTPGQGALYGNQPQHF

v_call: TRBV6-6
j_call: TRBJ1-6
d_call: TRBD1
clone_size: .
cdr3_nt: TGTGCCAGCAGTTACGAACAGGGGGTCGGGGGTTCACCCCTCCACTTT
cdr3_aa: CASSYEQGVGGSPLHF

v_call: TRBV27
j_call: TRBJ2-1
d_call: TRBD2
clone_size: .
cdr3_nt: TGTGCCAGCAGTTTGACTAGCGGGACAAATGAGCAGTTCTTC
cdr3_aa: CASSLTSGTNEQFF